The clone carrying this T cell receptor beta chain was seen a few times. Its matching antigen is unknown. The CDR3 spans 15 residues. V gave up 6 bases and J gave up 4 bases; unmatched junction bases: 4. Germline V CDR1 and CDR2: SNHLY, FYNNEI. Together with thyroid ultrasound, orbital computed tomography, serum thyroxine and TRAb, clinical symptoms were used for diagnoses. Using RNA transcripts as the source, TCR beta CDR3 regions were amplified. Carried out on the TCR CDR3, a first-round RT-PCR used the HTBI primer set. TCRdb fed the multiplex PCR reads into MiXCR, producing one record per CDR3 protein. The sample shows about 380,000 distinct CDR3 sequences, approximately 17% of them seen only once. The record originates from a study of T cells in Graves' hyperthyroidism and ophthalmopathy. The study's findings and limits: Blood samples included most of the expanded thyroid clonotypes exceeding 0.001. In simple terms, a model built on 13 V-J features told ophthalmopathy apart from stable hyperthyroidism.

The source is a man aged 18 to 30 with Graves' ophthalmopathy. This chain joins TRBV2 and TRBJ2-3; TRBD2 agrees at 13 bases. The specimen was blood. Here the CDR3 DNA reads TGTGCCAGCAGACAACTAGCGGGGGGGCCAGATACGCAGTATTTT. It yields the protein CASRQLAGGPDTQYF.